These T cell receptor beta chains were read from a single sample in a study of OX40 agonist ivuxolimab in advanced cancers. Using immunoSEQ multiplex PCR, the repertoire was profiled, and TCRdb retains in-frame clones only, with some absent. The sample contains roughly 70,000 clones, just over 85% of which appear only once. The source was CD4+ or CD8+ T cells sorted from blood, collected in a trial of the OX40 agonist ivuxolimab. These receptors all come from an adult with an advanced solid tumor such as melanoma, head and neck, liver or kidney cancer. Both conserved end residues are part of each CDR3. The order of the fields is clone size, CDR3 length, D gene, J gene, V gene, CDR3 protein, CDR3 DNA. A D gene is named only where the DNA matches it firmly. Some rows mark clone size as missing; the rest say once, few, many or name a class of expanded clone.

. 13 . TRBJ1-6 TRBV4-3 CASSQVRNSPLHF TGCGCCAGCAGCCAAGTAAGGAATTCACCCCTCCACTTT
. 11 . TRBJ2-5 TRBV10-2 CATSVQETQYF TGCGCCACGAGCGTCCAAGAGACCCAGTACTTC
. 14 TRBD1 TRBJ1-4 TRBV18 CASSPGTGREKLFF TGTGCCAGCTCACCTGGGACAGGGCGTGAAAAACTGTTTTTT
. 11 . TRBJ2-1 TRBV2 CASNNYNEQFF TGTGCCAGCAATAACTACAATGAGCAGTTCTTC
. 14 . TRBJ2-3 TRBV5-4 CASSKGPAVDTQYF TGTGCCAGCAGTAAGGGACCTGCCGTAGATACGCAGTATTTT
. 14 . TRBJ2-3 TRBV5-1 CASSLARYTDTQYF TGCGCCAGCAGCTTGGCCAGGTACACAGATACGCAGTATTTT
. 14 . TRBJ1-1 TRBV11-3 CASSLNAGNTEAFF TGTGCCAGCAGCTTAAACGCTGGGAACACTGAAGCTTTCTTT
few 13 TRBD1 TRBJ2-7 TRBV6-5 CASSRDRGYEQYF TGTGCCAGCAGTCGGGACAGGGGGTACGAGCAGTACTTC
. 11 . TRBJ2-1 TRBV6-5 CASSRTNEQFF TGTGCCAGCAGCCGGACTAATGAGCAGTTCTTC
. 17 . TRBJ1-6 TRBV5-1 CASSLRSRSSYNSPLHF TGCGCCAGCAGCTTGCGTTCTAGAAGCTCCTATAATTCACCCCTCCACTTT
. 15 . TRBJ1-1 TRBV5-1 CASSLGLGRNTEAFF TGCGCCAGCAGCTTGGGACTGGGGAGGAACACTGAAGCTTTCTTT
. 15 TRBD1 TRBJ2-7 TRBV5-6 CASSWSGTDTYEQYF TGTGCCAGCAGCTGGTCCGGGACAGATACCTACGAGCAGTACTTC
. 13 . TRBJ2-3 TRBV7-9 CASRPTFTDTQYF TGTGCCAGCAGACCTACATTCACAGATACGCAGTATTTT
. 13 . TRBJ2-3 TRBV19 CASSIGNTDTQYF TGTGCCAGTAGTATAGGGAATACAGATACGCAGTATTTT
. 16 . TRBJ2-5 TRBV5-1 CASRNTGTTYQETQYF TGCGCCAGCAGAAACACAGGGACCACATACCAAGAGACCCAGTACTTC
. 15 . TRBJ1-1 TRBV5-4 CASSFRQNPNTEAFF TGTGCCAGCAGCTTCAGACAGAACCCGAACACTGAAGCTTTCTTT
. 15 TRBD1 TRBJ2-2 TRBV5-5 CASSSGQANTGELFF TGTGCCAGCAGTTCGGGACAGGCGAACACCGGGGAGCTGTTTTTT
few 12 . TRBJ1-5 TRBV6-1 CASNTGRQPQHF TGTGCCAGCAATACAGGGCGCCAGCCCCAGCATTTT
. 13 . TRBJ2-5 TRBV5-1 CASSLDPTGTQYF TGCGCCAGCAGCTTGGACCCCACGGGGACCCAGTACTTC
. 13 . TRBJ1-5 TRBV7-8 CASSLYSGQPQHF TGTGCCAGCAGCTTATATTCGGGTCAGCCCCAGCATTTT
. 16 TRBD2 TRBJ2-1 TRBV11-1 CASSLGPAGGGDEQFF TGTGCCAGCAGCTTAGGCCCAGCGGGAGGGGGTGATGAGCAGTTCTTC
. 16 TRBD2 TRBJ2-1 TRBV7-3 CASSPQGLAGGNEQFF TGTGCCAGCAGCCCACAGGGACTAGCGGGAGGGAATGAGCAGTTCTTC
once 15 . TRBJ2-5 TRBV5-4 CASSLGFGSQETQYF TGTGCCAGCAGCTTGGGTTTCGGCAGCCAAGAGACCCAGTACTTC
. 13 TRBD2 TRBJ2-1 TRBV7-2 CASSGLASGEQFF TGTGCCAGCAGCGGCTTGGCTAGCGGGGAGCAGTTCTTC
. 15 TRBD1 TRBJ2-3 TRBV27 CASSTPGTGRGTQYF TGTGCCAGCAGCACCCCCGGGACAGGGAGAGGTACGCAGTATTTT
. 14 . TRBJ2-1 TRBV6-5 CASSYGIRMNEQFF TGTGCCAGCAGTTACGGGATACGGATGAATGAGCAGTTCTTC
. 13 . TRBJ2-1 TRBV6-5 CASSYSMGNEQFF TGTGCCAGCAGTTACTCCATGGGCAATGAGCAGTTCTTC
. 15 . TRBJ2-2 TRBV18 CASSPQTGNTGELFF TGTGCCAGCTCACCTCAGACAGGGAACACCGGGGAGCTGTTTTTT
. 15 TRBD1 TRBJ2-5 TRBV11-2 CASRDPDRGPSTQYF TGTGCCAGCAGGGACCCGGACAGGGGGCCTTCGACCCAGTACTTC
. 14 TRBD2 TRBJ2-3 TRBV5-1 CASSRTSEADTQYF TGCGCCAGCAGCCGGACTAGCGAAGCAGATACGCAGTATTTT
. 15 TRBD2 TRBJ2-1 TRBV19 CASSRTSGGNNEQFF TGTGCCAGTAGCCGGACTAGCGGGGGAAACAATGAGCAGTTCTTC
. 14 . TRBJ1-4 TRBV28 CASSVADRSEKLFF TGTGCCAGCAGTGTCGCAGACCGTAGTGAAAAACTGTTTTTT
. 15 . TRBJ2-6 TRBV6-4 CASSDAGSGANVLTF TGTGCCAGCAGTGACGCGGGCTCTGGGGCCAACGTCCTGACTTTC
. 15 . TRBJ2-3 TRBV7-9 CASSLARGSTDTQYF TGTGCCAGCAGCTTAGCTAGGGGGAGTACAGATACGCAGTATTTT
. 12 TRBD1 TRBJ1-1 TRBV7-2 CASSLRQGAAFF TGTGCCAGCAGCTTAAGACAGGGGGCAGCTTTCTTT